The clone carrying this T cell receptor (beta chain) has at least ten counts. Its specificity is unknown. Each single cDNA molecule received a unique molecular identifier. Each CDR3 protein gets one entry after TCRdb re-called the 5' RACE reads with MiXCR. This sample has around 89,000 distinct CDR3 sequences, with under 15% found just once. This CDR3 has 14 residues. Trimming cost V 6 bases and J 0 bases, with 11 bases left between them. These data belong to a study of early T cells in non-severe SARS-CoV-2 infection. General study findings and limits: In VDJdb matching, anti-spike CD8 responses were favored while private and CD4 specificities went missing.

The TCR sequence derives from an adult who was a healthcare worker with PCR-confirmed SARS-CoV-2 infection or an uninfected control (not recorded which). The sequenced sample consisted of whole blood. V usage is TRBV12-3 or TRBV12-4 and J usage is TRBJ1-1, with a weak D call TRBD1 (6 bases). This CDR3 is CASSHHRVNTEAFF. CDR3 DNA: TGTGCCAGCAGCCACCACAGGGTGAACACTGAAGCTTTCTTT.